These 3 T cell receptor beta chains were sequenced from one sample in a study of blood T cell repertoires in COVID-19. This table comes from immunoSEQ multiplex PCR, and its TCRdb copy is limited to in-frame clones, with some not included. Of 300,000 to 450,000 clones in the sample, around 86% are singletons; the top ten hold around 3%. Material: peripheral blood. The receptors stem from a human donor in a cohort sampled during active COVID-19.

The chain is built from TRBV5-1 and TRBJ2-1, with a weak D call TRBD2 (5 bases). V lost 3 bases and J lost 0, with 10 bases in between. Germline CDR1 SGHRS, CDR2 YFSETQ. The CDR3 covers 15 residues. CDR3 coding DNA: TGCGCCAGCAGCTCGAGGGCGAGCTCCTACAATGAGCAGTTCTTC. Translating gives CASSSRASSYNEQFF.

The gene calls are TRBV21-1 and TRBJ2-1; the table names TRBD2, a call not compared with the DNA. TRBV21-1 is a recognized pseudogene. CDR3 length: 13 amino acids. The CDR3 sequence is CAGRLAGLNEQFF. CDR3 bases: TGTGCCGGCCGACTAGCGGGATTAAATGAGCAGTTCTTC.

This clone was detected a few times. The V call is TRBV24-1, the J call TRBJ1-2; 9 bases are a match to TRBD1. Germline trimming cut 4 bases from V and 4 bases from J; bases unmatched to any gene: 9. Germline V gene lookup returns CDR1 KGHDR and CDR2 SFDVKD. This CDR3 is built from 16 residues. CDR3 DNA sequence: TGTGCCACCAGTGAAGCTCCGGGACAGGGATTCTATGGCTACACCTTC. Translating gives CATSEAPGQGFYGYTF.